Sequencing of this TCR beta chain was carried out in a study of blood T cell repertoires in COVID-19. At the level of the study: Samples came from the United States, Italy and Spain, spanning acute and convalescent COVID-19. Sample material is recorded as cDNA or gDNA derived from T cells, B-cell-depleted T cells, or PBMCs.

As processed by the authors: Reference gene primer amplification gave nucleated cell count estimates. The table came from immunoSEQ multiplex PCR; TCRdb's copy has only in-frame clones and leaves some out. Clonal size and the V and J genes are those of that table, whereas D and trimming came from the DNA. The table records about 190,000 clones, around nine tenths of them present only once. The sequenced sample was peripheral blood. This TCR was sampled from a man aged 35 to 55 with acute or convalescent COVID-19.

CDR3 amino acids: CASSYGTELSPGELFF. CDR3 coding DNA: TGTGCCAGCAGCTACGGGACAGAGTTGTCCCCCGGGGAGCTGTTTTTT. The gene calls are TRBV11-3 and TRBJ2-2; the match to TRBD1 covers 7 bases. Looked up from germline, CDR1 is SGHNT and CDR2 is YENEEA. The CDR3 length is 16 residues. Unmatched junction bases numbered 11, after V lost 4 bases and J lost 6 bases.